These 6 T cell receptor beta chains originate from one sample sequenced in a study of tumor and adjacent non-tumor tissue in lung cancer. No cell sorting was done before RNA was extracted from the tissue. TCRbeta libraries were built with three rounds of nested PCR, modified from ARM-PCR. TCRdb re-called the multiplex PCR reads through MiXCR, storing one row per CDR3 protein. This table has approximately 130,000 distinct CDR3 sequences, 66% appearing once. The sequenced sample was lung tumor tissue. The receptors shown here come from a man aged 25 to 45 with non-small cell lung cancer.

On this clonotype: At one end, the junction sequence differs from germline, possibly due to a read error. The V and J genes are TRBV6-2 or TRBV6-3 and TRBJ1-1; D is unresolved. CDR1 and CDR2 from the germline V gene are MNHEY and SVGEGT. This CDR3 is 16 amino acids long. The CDR3 is CASSFTVVQPNPEALF. The CDR3 region has the DNA TGTGCCAGCAGTTTCACGGTAGTCCAACCTAACCCTGAAGCTCTCTTT.

Of note for this clonotype: It may be a read error: a sequence one base away is much more abundant. V is TRBV20-1 and J is TRBJ2-7; 8 nucleotides match TRBD2. The CDR3 consists of 13 residues. V lost 1 base, J lost 7 bases, and 6 bases stayed unmatched. Germline V gene data show CDR1 as DFQATT and CDR2 as SNEGSKA (reference sequence). Here the CDR3 DNA reads TGCAGTGCTAGAGCCCCGGGGGGGCGGGAGCAGTACTTC. Its translation: CSARAPGGREQYF.

The rearrangement uses TRBV4-2 and TRBJ2-7; D possibly corresponds to TRBD1 (6 bases). The CDR3 sequence is 16 residues long. Trimming pared 0 bases from V and 2 bases from J, leaving 14 bases between. CDR1 and CDR2 from the germline V gene are LGHNA and YNFKEQ. CDR3 in DNA: TGTGCCAGCAGCCAAGACCGGACAGATTCACCCTACGAGCAGTACTTC. As protein: CASSQDRTDSPYEQYF.

This clonotype was recorded at least ten times. This chain uses TRBV11-3 with TRBJ2-2; D unclear. Trimming pared 0 bases from V and 4 bases from J, leaving 9 bases between. The germline gives CDR1 SGHNT, CDR2 YENEEA. The CDR3 covers 15 residues. The chain's CDR3 is CASSLEGSGTGELFF. CDR3 DNA: TGTGCCAGCAGCTTAGAGGGATCGGGCACCGGGGAGCTGTTTTTT.

The chain joins TRBV5-4 to TRBJ2-3, with 7 nucleotides matching TRBD2. The trim removed 5 bases at V and 0 bases at J, leaving 6 bases unmatched. CDR3 length: 15 residues. CDR1 and CDR2 from the germline V gene are SGHNT and YYREEE (reference sequence). CDR3 sequence reads: CASRTSQSSTDTQYF. CDR3 nucleotides: TGTGCCAGCAGGACTAGCCAATCTAGCACAGATACGCAGTATTTT.

A remark on this clonotype: An end of the junction does not agree with germline; a read error may underlie this. The J gene is TRBJ1-2, the V gene TRBV6-5; 8 bases fit TRBD1. Looked up from germline, CDR1 is MNHEY and CDR2 is SVGAGI. The CDR3 runs 14 residues. In DNA, the CDR3 is TGTGCCCGCAGTCACGACAGGGGAAGGTATGACTACACCTTC. Residues: CARSHDRGRYDYTF.